The 20 T cell receptor beta chains listed next were all sequenced from one sample in a study of cytotoxic CD8 clonotypes in ibrutinib-treated CLL (dated by TCRdb to about 2021). The library was prepared using the immunoSEQ multiplex PCR assay. The table comes from immuneACCESS by way of TCRdb, which keeps in-frame sequences with V and J called. Part of the clones is missing from these tables; in studies checked, under half for an unresolved V gene and the rest for unknown reasons. In all, the sample holds approximately 330,000 clones, and roughly 80% of those were seen once. The ten most abundant clones make up roughly 7% of the sample. The sequenced sample was PBMCs, obtained before ibrutinib treatment. Every receptor here comes from a human donor with chronic lymphocytic leukemia.

V and J are TRBV12-5 and TRBJ2-7, with D tentatively TRBD2 (5 bases). Per germline, CDR1 LGHNT and CDR2 FRNRAP. V gave up 2 bases and J gave up 3 bases, with 17 bases separating them. The CDR3 is 16 residues long. The DNA of the CDR3 is TGTGCTAGTGGTTTGTACCGGGGTCGTGCGATCTACGAGCAGTACTTC. Translation: CASGLYRGRAIYEQYF.

CDR3 sequence reads: CASSFLGEGYTF. DNA for the CDR3: TGTGCCAGCAGTTTTCTCGGGGAAGGCTACACCTTC. The rearrangement links TRBV28 to TRBJ1-2; D is unresolved. Germline V lookup: CDR1 MDHEN, CDR2 SYDVKM. CDR3 length: 12 amino acids. V lost 3 bases and J lost 8, with 10 bases in between.

J is TRBJ2-7 and V is TRBV7-9, with D tentatively TRBD1 (8 bases). This CDR3 contains 15 residues. Trimming took 4 bases from V and 2 from J, leaving 15 bases between them. CDR1 is SEHNR, CDR2 FQNEAQ, per germline (reference sequence). CDR3 coding DNA: TGTGCCAGCAGCTCACAGGGGGGGAGAACCTACGAGCAGTACTTC. As protein: CASSSQGGRTYEQYF.

The gene calls are TRBV5-6 and TRBJ2-3; no firm D call. The CDR3 length is 13 residues. Trimming removed 0 bases at V and 2 bases at J, with 4 bases between. CDR1 SGHDT and CDR2 YYEEEE come from the germline V gene. In DNA form, the CDR3 reads TGTGCCAGCAGCTTGGGCGCCACAGATACGCAGTATTTT. Translating gives CASSLGATDTQYF.

The chain combines TRBV6-1 with TRBJ1-2; D possibly corresponds to TRBD1 (6 bases). This CDR3 is 14 amino acids long. Germline assignment: CDR1 MNHNS and CDR2 SASEGT. The ends were cut back, 5 bases at V and 2 bases at J, with 12 bases in the middle. CDR3 nucleotides: TGTGCCAGCAGTAGTGGGGGGCCAAACTATGGCTACACCTTC. It encodes CASSSGGPNYGYTF.

CDR3: CASSRTSGGPLETQYF. The DNA of the CDR3 is TGCGCCAGCAGTCGGACTAGCGGGGGACCCTTGGAGACCCAGTACTTC. The V call is TRBV4-1, the J call TRBJ2-5, with 13 bases fitting TRBD2. Germline V gene lookup returns CDR1 MGHRA and CDR2 YSYEKL. CDR3 length equals 16 residues. The trim removed 6 bases at V and 5 bases at J, leaving 9 bases unmatched.

This clone occurred a few times. V usage is TRBV6-5 and J usage is TRBJ2-7; TRBD1 matches 9 bases. The CDR3 contains 14 residues. J gave up 5 bases and V 5 bases, and 7 bases lay outside the gene matches. Germline V CDR1 and CDR2: MNHEY, SVGAGI. In DNA form, the CDR3 reads TGTGCCAGCAGTATGCGGACAGGGGAGGACGAGCAGTACTTC. It translates to CASSMRTGEDEQYF.

J is TRBJ1-2 and V is TRBV19; 8 bases fit TRBD1. Looked up from germline, CDR1 is LNHDA and CDR2 is SQIVND (reference sequence). The CDR3 contains 13 residues. Trimming cost V 8 bases and J 4 bases; bases outside gene matches: 6. The CDR3 reads CASSAGTGYGYTF. CDR3 nucleotide sequence: TGTGCCAGTTCGGCCGGGACAGGCTATGGCTACACCTTC.

The J gene is TRBJ2-1, the V gene TRBV4-3; TRBD2 agrees at 11 bases. The V gene end was trimmed by 0 bases and the J gene end by 8 bases; junction bases not matched to a gene: 9. The CDR3 contains 17 residues. CDR1 LGHNA and CDR2 YSLEER come from the germline V gene. This CDR3 is CASSQDSVAGGPHEQFF. The CDR3 nucleotides are TGCGCCAGCAGCCAAGATTCAGTAGCGGGAGGGCCCCATGAGCAGTTCTTC.

This rearrangement joins TRBV19 to TRBJ1-1; TRBD1 matches at 7 bases. Germline-derived CDR1 and CDR2 are LNHDA and SQIVND (reference sequence). The length of the CDR3 is 16 residues. With V trimmed by 2 bases and J by 2 bases, 8 bases remained unmatched. The CDR3 loop is CASSIRAGQYNTEAFF. The CDR3 DNA sequence: TGTGCCAGTAGTATACGTGCGGGACAGTATAACACTGAAGCTTTCTTT. Filled out from reference TRBV19 and TRBJ1-1, the complete variable domain reads DGGITQSPKYLFRKEGQNVTLSCEQNLNHDAMYWYRQDPGQGLRLIYYSQIVNDFQKGDIAEGYSVSREKKESFPLTVTSAQKNPTAFYLCASSIRAGQYNTEAFFGQGTRLTVV.

The chain joins TRBV9 to TRBJ2-2; TRBD2 might be the D (6 bases). Trimming shortened V by 4 bases and J by 7 bases, and 14 bases separated the two germline ends. The CDR3 runs to 14 residues. CDR1 SGDLS and CDR2 YYNGEE come from the germline V gene. CDR3 DNA: TGTGCCAGCAGCCTCAGTTGGAGGGGCGGGGAGCTGTTTTTT. Amino acid sequence: CASSLSWRGGELFF. The full variable domain, in which reference TRBV9 and TRBJ2-2 provide the parts outside the CDR3, is DSGVTQTPKHLITATGQRVTLRCSPRSGDLSVYWYQQSLDQGLQFLIQYYNGEERAKGNILERFSAQQFPDLHSELNLSSLELGDSALYFCASSLSWRGGELFFGEGSRLTVL.

The V call is TRBV5-4, the J call TRBJ2-1; 10 bases line up with TRBD2. V shed 4 bases, J shed 12 bases, and the junction held 10 bases outside the gene matches. The CDR3 totals 14 residues. Germline CDR1 is SGHNT and CDR2 is YYREEE (reference sequence). The CDR3 nucleotides are TGTGCCAGCAGCCTACCAGCGGGAGGGGGCGCGCAGTTCTTC. This translates into CASSLPAGGGAQFF.

As regards this clone: One junction end disagrees with the germline gene, perhaps due to a read error. The rearrangement joins TRBV7-6 to TRBJ1-2, with TRBD1 as a possible D gene (5 bases). CDR3 length equals 16 residues. The germline V gene has CDR1 SGHVS and CDR2 FNYEAQ. CDR3 nucleotides: TGTACCAGCAGCCTTACAGGTGAACCCTTTAACTATGGCTACACCTTC. Translation: CTSSLTGEPFNYGYTF.

This clone came up a few times. The chain couples TRBV7-3 to TRBJ2-1; 9 bases are shared with TRBD2. This CDR3 has 15 residues. Germline V gene sequence: CDR1 SGHTA, CDR2 FQGTGA. V gave up 5 bases and J gave up 3 bases; unmatched junction bases: 5. The CDR3, as DNA: TGTGCCAGCAGCAGATTTAGCGGGAGCTACAATGAGCAGTTCTTC. Translating it yields CASSRFSGSYNEQFF.

This clone was seen only once. An end of the junction does not agree with germline; a read error may underlie this. V usage is TRBV11-2 and J usage is TRBJ1-4; 9 nucleotides agree with TRBD1. CDR3 length equals 15 residues. Looked up from germline, CDR1 is SGHAT and CDR2 is FQNNGV. In nucleotides, the CDR3 is TGTGCCAACAGCTTAGACAGGGGGACTCGTCAAAAACTGTTTTTT. Protein sequence: CANSLDRGTRQKLFF.

The chain carries TRBV11-2 and TRBJ2-7, with 10 bases aligning to TRBD1. CDR1 is SGHAT and CDR2 is FQNNGV in the germline V gene. This CDR3 region has 14 residues. Trimming at V came to 5 bases and at J to 7 bases, leaving 8 bases not matched to a gene. The chain's CDR3 is CASSRKDRGIEQYF. The CDR3 DNA reads TGTGCCAGCAGCAGAAAGGACAGGGGGATAGAGCAGTACTTC.

The rearrangement uses TRBV5-4 and TRBJ2-2; 16 nucleotides match TRBD2. Germline lookup yields CDR1 SGHNT and CDR2 YYREEE (reference sequence). J gave up 1 base and V 6 bases, and 12 bases lay outside the gene matches. The CDR3 totals 20 residues. The CDR3: CASNLKGTSGRAVNTGELFF. CDR3 DNA: TGTGCCAGCAATCTCAAAGGGACTAGCGGGAGGGCGGTGAACACCGGGGAGCTGTTTTTT.

The chain uses TRBV9 and TRBJ2-5; D gene uncertain. V lost 0 bases and J lost 5, with 11 bases in between. The CDR3 has 14 amino acids. The germline V gene encodes CDR1 SGDLS and CDR2 YYNGEE. CDR3 nucleotide sequence: TGTGCCAGCAGCGTAGGGGTGGGAAGCGAGACCCAGTACTTC. It translates to CASSVGVGSETQYF. The full variable domain, rest sourced from reference TRBV9 and TRBJ2-5, is DSGVTQTPKHLITATGQRVTLRCSPRSGDLSVYWYQQSLDQGLQFLIQYYNGEERAKGNILERFSAQQFPDLHSELNLSSLELGDSALYFCASSVGVGSETQYFGPGTRLLVL.

The V gene is TRBV10-2, the J gene TRBJ2-7; 12 nucleotides line up with TRBD2. Losses at the gene ends were 7 bases for V and 12 bases for J; bases not matched to a gene: 7. The germline gives CDR1 WSHSY, CDR2 SAAADI. CDR3 length: 12 amino acids. The CDR3 bases are TGCGCCAGCACCCTAGCGGGAGGGCCCACGTACTTC. Amino acid sequence: CASTLAGGPTYF.

V and J are TRBV30 and TRBJ1-2; the match to TRBD1 covers 9 bases. With 3 bases clipped from V and 3 bases from J, the junction kept 2 bases outside the gene matches. The CDR3 covers 13 residues. Germline V gene lookup returns CDR1 GTSNPN and CDR2 SVGIG (reference sequence). The CDR3 DNA follows: TGTGCCTGGAGACAGGGGGCCGACTATGGCTACACCTTC. Translated: CAWRQGADYGYTF. Supplemented by reference TRBV30 and TRBJ1-2, the full variable domain reads SQTIHQWPATLVQPVGSPLSLECTVEGTSNPNLYWYRQAAGRGLQLLFYSVGIGQISSEVPQNLSASRPQDRQFILSSKKLLLSDSGFYLCAWRQGADYGYTFGSGTRLTVV.